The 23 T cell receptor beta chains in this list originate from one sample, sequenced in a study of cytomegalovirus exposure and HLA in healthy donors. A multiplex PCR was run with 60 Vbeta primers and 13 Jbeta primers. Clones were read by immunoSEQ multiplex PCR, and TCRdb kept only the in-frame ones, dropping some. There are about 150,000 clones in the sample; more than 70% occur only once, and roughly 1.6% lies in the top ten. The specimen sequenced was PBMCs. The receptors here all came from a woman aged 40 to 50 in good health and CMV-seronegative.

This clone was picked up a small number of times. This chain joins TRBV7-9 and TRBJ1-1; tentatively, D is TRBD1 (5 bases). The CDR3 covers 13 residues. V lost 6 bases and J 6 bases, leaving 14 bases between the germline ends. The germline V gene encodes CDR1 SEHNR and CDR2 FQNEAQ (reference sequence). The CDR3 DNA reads TGTGCCAGCAGAGCAGTTACGGGGGCTGAAGCTTTCTTT. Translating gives CASRAVTGAEAFF.

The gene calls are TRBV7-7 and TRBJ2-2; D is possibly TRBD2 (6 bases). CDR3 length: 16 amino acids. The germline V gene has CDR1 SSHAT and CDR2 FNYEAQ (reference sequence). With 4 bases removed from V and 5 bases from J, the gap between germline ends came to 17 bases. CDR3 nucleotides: TGTGCCAGCAGCTCACGGGGGACTGGGGGTACCGGGGAGCTGTTTTTT. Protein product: CASSSRGTGGTGELFF.

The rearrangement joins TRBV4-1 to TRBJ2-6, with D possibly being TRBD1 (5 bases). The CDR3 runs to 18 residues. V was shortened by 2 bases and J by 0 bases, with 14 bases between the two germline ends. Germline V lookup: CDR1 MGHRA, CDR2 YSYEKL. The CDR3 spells CASSQLDMGFSGANVLTF. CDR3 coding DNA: TGCGCCAGCAGCCAACTGGACATGGGTTTCTCTGGGGCCAACGTCCTGACTTTC.

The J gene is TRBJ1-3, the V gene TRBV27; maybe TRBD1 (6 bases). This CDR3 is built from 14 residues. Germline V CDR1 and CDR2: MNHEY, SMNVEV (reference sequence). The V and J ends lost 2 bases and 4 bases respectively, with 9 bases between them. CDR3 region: CASSLRGKGNTIYF. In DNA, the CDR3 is TGTGCCAGCAGTTTAAGGGGGAAAGGAAACACCATATATTTT.

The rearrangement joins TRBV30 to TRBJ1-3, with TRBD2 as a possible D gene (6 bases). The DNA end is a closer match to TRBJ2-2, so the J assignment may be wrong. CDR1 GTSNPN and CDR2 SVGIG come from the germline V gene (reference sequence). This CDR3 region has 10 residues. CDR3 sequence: CAWRGGELFF. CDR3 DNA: TGTGCCTGGCGGGGGGGGGAGCTGTTTTTT.

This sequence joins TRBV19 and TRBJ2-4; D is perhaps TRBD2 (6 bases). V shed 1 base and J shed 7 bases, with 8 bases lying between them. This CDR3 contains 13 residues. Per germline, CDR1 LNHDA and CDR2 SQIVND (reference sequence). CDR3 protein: CASSIVRGNIQYF. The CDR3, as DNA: TGTGCCAGTAGTATAGTTCGGGGGAACATTCAGTACTTC.

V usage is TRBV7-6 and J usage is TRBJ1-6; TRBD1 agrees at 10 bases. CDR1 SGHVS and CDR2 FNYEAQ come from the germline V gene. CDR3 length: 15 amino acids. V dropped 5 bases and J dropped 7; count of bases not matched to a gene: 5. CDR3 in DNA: TGTGCCAGCAGCGCGACAGGGGGCCTCAATTCACCCCTCCACTTT. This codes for CASSATGGLNSPLHF. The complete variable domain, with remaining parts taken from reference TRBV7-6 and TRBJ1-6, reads GAGVSQSPRYKVTKRGQDVALRCDPISGHVSLYWYRQALGQGPEFLTYFNYEAQQDKSGLPNDRFSAERPEGSISTLTIQRTEQRDSAMYRCASSATGGLNSPLHFGNGTRLTVT.

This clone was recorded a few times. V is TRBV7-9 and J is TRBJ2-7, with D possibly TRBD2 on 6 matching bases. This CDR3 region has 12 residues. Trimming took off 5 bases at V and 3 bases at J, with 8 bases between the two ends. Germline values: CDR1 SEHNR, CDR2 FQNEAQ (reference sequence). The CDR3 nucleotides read TGTGCCAGCAGCCCCGGGGGCTACGAGCAGTACTTC. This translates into CASSPGGYEQYF.

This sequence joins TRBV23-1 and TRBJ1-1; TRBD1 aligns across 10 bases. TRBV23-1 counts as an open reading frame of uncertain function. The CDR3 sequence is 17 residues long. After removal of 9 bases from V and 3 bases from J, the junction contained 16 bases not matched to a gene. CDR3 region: CAREKTAPDRGYTEAFF. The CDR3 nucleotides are TGCGCCAGGGAGAAAACCGCCCCGGACAGGGGGTACACTGAAGCTTTCTTT.

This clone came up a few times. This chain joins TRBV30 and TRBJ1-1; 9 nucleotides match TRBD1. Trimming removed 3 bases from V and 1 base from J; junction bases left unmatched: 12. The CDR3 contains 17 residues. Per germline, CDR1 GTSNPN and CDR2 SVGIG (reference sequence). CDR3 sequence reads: CAWRGTGGWFGNTEAFF. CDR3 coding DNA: TGTGCCTGGAGGGGCACAGGGGGCTGGTTTGGGAACACTGAAGCTTTCTTT.

Written as DNA, the CDR3 is TGTGCCAGTAGTATTCCCCCAGGAAGAGTCGATGGCTACACCTTC. This sequence encodes CASSIPPGRVDGYTF. The rearrangement joins TRBV19 to TRBJ1-2; D gene unclear. This CDR3 region has 15 residues. Trimming took 3 bases from V and 6 from J, leaving 17 bases between them. Germline CDR1 LNHDA, CDR2 SQIVND (reference sequence).

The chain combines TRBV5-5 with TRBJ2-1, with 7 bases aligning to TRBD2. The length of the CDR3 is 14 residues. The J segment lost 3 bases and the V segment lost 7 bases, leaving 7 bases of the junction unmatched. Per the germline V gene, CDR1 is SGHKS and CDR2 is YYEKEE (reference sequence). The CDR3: CASSRRESYNEQFF. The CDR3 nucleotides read TGTGCCAGCTCCCGGCGGGAGAGCTACAATGAGCAGTTCTTC.

Here the CDR3 reads CASSRRRGYEQYF. Here the CDR3 DNA reads TGTGCCAGCAGCCGTCGCCGGGGTTACGAGCAGTACTTC. The chain has TRBV11-3 and TRBJ2-7; D possibly corresponds to TRBD2 (5 bases). Trimming shortened V by 5 bases and J by 4 bases, and 12 bases separated the two germline ends. The CDR3 spans 13 residues. Germline assignment: CDR1 SGHNT and CDR2 YENEEA.

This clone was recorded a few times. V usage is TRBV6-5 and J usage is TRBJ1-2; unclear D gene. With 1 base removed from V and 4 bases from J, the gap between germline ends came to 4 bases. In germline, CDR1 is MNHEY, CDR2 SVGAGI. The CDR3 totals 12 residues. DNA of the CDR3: TGTGCCAGCAGTTACTTCGGCTATGGCTACACCTTC. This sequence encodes CASSYFGYGYTF.

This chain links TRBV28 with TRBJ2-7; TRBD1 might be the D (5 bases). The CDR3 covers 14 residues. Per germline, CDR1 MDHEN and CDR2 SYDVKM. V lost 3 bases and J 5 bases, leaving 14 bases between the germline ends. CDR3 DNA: TGTGCCAGCAGTTTTAGGGGCGCAATCAACGAGCAGTACTTC. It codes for CASSFRGAINEQYF.

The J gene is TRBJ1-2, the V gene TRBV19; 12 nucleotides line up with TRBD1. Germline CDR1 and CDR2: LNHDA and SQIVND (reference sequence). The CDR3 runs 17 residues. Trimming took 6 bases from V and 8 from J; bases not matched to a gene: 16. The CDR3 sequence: CASSATGTGGTYGGYTF. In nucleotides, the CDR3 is TGTGCCAGTAGCGCTACCGGGACAGGGGGCACTTACGGGGGCTACACCTTC.

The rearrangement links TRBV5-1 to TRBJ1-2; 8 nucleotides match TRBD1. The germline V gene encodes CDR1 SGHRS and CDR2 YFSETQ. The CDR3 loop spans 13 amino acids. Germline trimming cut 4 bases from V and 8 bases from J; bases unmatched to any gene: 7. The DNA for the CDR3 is TGCGCCAGCAGCCTCCAGGGGGCGGAGGGCTACACCTTC. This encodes CASSLQGAEGYTF. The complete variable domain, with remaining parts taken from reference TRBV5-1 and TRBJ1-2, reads KAGVTQTPRYLIKTRGQQVTLSCSPISGHRSVSWYQQTPGQGLQFLFEYFSETQRNKGNFPGRFSGRQFSNSRSEMNVSTLELGDSALYLCASSLQGAEGYTFGSGTRLTVV.

The DNA for the CDR3 is TGTGCCAGCAGTAAAATAGAGCGGGGTGGTGGGGAGACCCAGTACTTC. This gives the protein CASSKIERGGGETQYF. The genes are TRBV2 and TRBJ2-5; 7 bases line up with TRBD2. This CDR3 comprises 16 residues. Germline-derived CDR1 and CDR2 are SNHLY and FYNNEI. Germline trimming cut 5 bases from V and 5 bases from J; bases unmatched to any gene: 14.

The DNA of the CDR3 is TGTGCCTGGAGGGAGACTGTCTATGGCTACACCTTC. Its translation is CAWRETVYGYTF. The J gene is TRBJ1-2, the V gene TRBV30; D is ambiguous. CDR1 and CDR2 (germline): GTSNPN, SVGIG (reference sequence). V was trimmed by 3 bases and J by 4 bases, leaving 9 bases between them. This CDR3 has 12 residues.

The CDR3 DNA follows: TGTGCCAGCAGTGTCTCAGGGGGAGGTCAGCCCCAGCATTTT. Encoded protein: CASSVSGGGQPQHF. The chain combines TRBV6-5 with TRBJ1-5; 7 positions agree with TRBD1. With V trimmed by 5 bases and J by 6 bases, 7 bases remained unmatched. Germline values: CDR1 MNHEY, CDR2 SVGAGI. The CDR3 totals 14 residues.

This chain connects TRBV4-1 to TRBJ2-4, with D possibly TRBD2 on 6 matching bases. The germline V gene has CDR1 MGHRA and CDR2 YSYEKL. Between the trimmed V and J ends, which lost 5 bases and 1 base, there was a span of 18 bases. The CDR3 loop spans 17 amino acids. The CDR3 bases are TGCGCCAGCAGCATTACGGCCGGCCGGGGGGCCAAAAACATTCAGTACTTC. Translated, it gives CASSITAGRGAKNIQYF.

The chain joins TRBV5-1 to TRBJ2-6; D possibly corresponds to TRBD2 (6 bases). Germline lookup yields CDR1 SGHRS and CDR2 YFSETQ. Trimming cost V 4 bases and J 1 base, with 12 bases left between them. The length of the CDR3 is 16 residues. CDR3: CASSPSGGSGANVLTF. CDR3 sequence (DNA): TGCGCCAGCAGCCCCTCTGGGGGGTCTGGGGCCAACGTCCTGACTTTC.

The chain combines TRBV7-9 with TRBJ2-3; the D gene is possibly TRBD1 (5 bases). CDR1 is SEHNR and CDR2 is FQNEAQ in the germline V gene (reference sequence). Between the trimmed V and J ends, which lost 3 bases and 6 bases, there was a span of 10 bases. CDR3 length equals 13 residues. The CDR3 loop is CASSFGAVDTQYF. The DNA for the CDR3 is TGTGCCAGCAGCTTTGGGGCGGTGGATACGCAGTATTTT. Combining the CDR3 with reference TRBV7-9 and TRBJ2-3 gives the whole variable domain DTGVSQNPRHKITKRGQNVTFRCDPISEHNRLYWYRQTLGQGPEFLTYFQNEAQLEKSRLLSDRFSAERPKGSFSTLEIQRTEQGDSAMYLCASSFGAVDTQYFGPGTRLTVL.